These 13 T cell receptor beta chains share one sample of origin, sequenced in a study of post-analysis software for immune sequencing data. cDNA libraries of TCR beta carried unique molecular identifiers. TCRdb itself ran the PCR reads through MiXCR, one entry per CDR3 protein. This sample has under 200,000 distinct CDR3 sequences; roughly 40% occur once, and the top ten carry approximately 30%. Sequencing was performed on blood, taken after autologous hematopoietic stem cell transplantation. Receptors originate from a girl aged 5-17 years with multiple sclerosis.

The chain is built from TRBV6-5 and TRBJ1-6; D perhaps matches TRBD1 (5 bases). Germline-derived CDR1 and CDR2 are MNHEY and SVGAGI. V was cut by 5 bases and J by 6 bases, with 14 bases left in between. The CDR3 has 15 amino acids. The DNA of the CDR3 is TGTGCCAGCAGTCGGCTCAGGGATGGTAATTCACCCCTCCACTTT. It codes for CASSRLRDGNSPLHF.

This chain joins TRBV6-2 or TRBV6-3 and TRBJ1-4, with unresolved D. The CDR3 is made up of 15 amino acids. Germline CDR1 and CDR2: MNHEY and SVGEGT. Trimming shortened V by 7 bases and J by 2 bases, and 14 bases separated the two germline ends. The CDR3: CASTDPGRTNEKLFF. CDR3 nucleotides: TGTGCCAGCACCGATCCCGGACGGACTAATGAAAAACTGTTTTTT.

This clonotype was observed a few times. This chain uses TRBV30 with TRBJ1-6; no definite D call. The length of the CDR3 is 13 residues. Trimming shortened V by 3 bases and J by 5 bases, and 8 bases separated the two germline ends. CDR1 is GTSNPN, CDR2 SVGIG, per germline (reference sequence). The CDR3 coding sequence is TGTGCCTGGAGGATATCAGATAATTCACCCCTCCACTTT. Translating it yields CAWRISDNSPLHF.

V is TRBV20-1 and J is TRBJ2-3; 8 positions agree with TRBD2. V was pared by 5 bases and J by 6 bases, with 4 bases of the junction left unmatched. CDR1 is DFQATT and CDR2 is SNEGSKA in the germline V gene (reference sequence). The CDR3 is 12 residues long. The CDR3 reads CSARRGGDTQYF. CDR3 bases: TGCAGTGCTCGCCGGGGGGGGGATACGCAGTATTTT.

This rearrangement joins TRBV5-4 to TRBJ2-3; D perhaps matches TRBD2 (6 bases). CDR1 and CDR2 (germline): SGHNT, YYREEE (reference sequence). There are 15 residues in the CDR3. Trimming removed 1 base at V and 2 bases at J, with 11 bases between. CDR3 region: CASSLMVADTDTQYF. In DNA, the CDR3 is TGTGCCAGCAGCTTGATGGTAGCGGACACAGATACGCAGTATTTT.

This chain links TRBV24-1 with TRBJ2-1; D is possibly TRBD2 (6 bases). The CDR3 is 13 amino acids. Germline V lookup: CDR1 KGHDR, CDR2 SFDVKD. V was pared by 6 bases and J by 8 bases, with 13 bases between. DNA of the CDR3: TGTGCCACCAGTCGAGACCGCGGGGATGAGCAGTTCTTC. It codes for CATSRDRGDEQFF.

The V call is TRBV5-1, the J call TRBJ2-5, with TRBD1 matching 9 bases. CDR3 size: 16 residues. Germline V gives CDR1 SGHRS, CDR2 YFSETQ. J was trimmed by 2 bases and V by 2 bases; bases with no gene match: 7. CDR3 in DNA: TGCGCCAGCAGCTTTACCACCGGGACAGGGCAAGAGACCCAGTACTTC. The encoded protein is CASSFTTGTGQETQYF.

As concerns this clonotype: The conserved closing phenylalanine or tryptophan is absent in this CDR3, likely reflecting a read error. This chain connects TRBV5-6 to TRBJ2-6, with a tentative D call TRBD1 (5 bases). Germline-derived CDR1 and CDR2 are SGHDT and YYEEEE. There are 16 residues in the CDR3. V shed 4 bases and J shed 4 bases, with 15 bases lying between them. CDR3 sequence reads: CASSPQGALGANVLTL. The CDR3, as DNA: TGTGCCAGCAGCCCCCAAGGGGCACTGGGGGCCAACGTCCTGACTTTG.

The genes are TRBV2 and TRBJ1-6, with a weak D call TRBD1 (5 bases). Germline CDR1 is SNHLY and CDR2 is FYNNEI. Trimming took 3 bases from V and 9 from J, leaving 18 bases between them. The CDR3 loop spans 16 amino acids. CDR3 DNA: TGTGCCAGCAGTGATGTGGGGGTTTGGGTGAGTTCACCCCTCCACTTT. It yields the protein CASSDVGVWVSSPLHF.

This clonotype was picked up one time. The V and J genes are TRBV3-1 and TRBJ2-1, with D possibly called TRBD1 or TRBD2 (5 bases each). The last part of the DNA fits TRBJ2-7 better; the J call may be wrong. The CDR3 length is 19 residues. Germline V gene sequence: CDR1 LGHDT, CDR2 YNNKEL (reference sequence). The CDR3 DNA reads TGTGCCAGCAGCCACCGCCCGGGACCAGCGCTGGGCTCCTACAATGAGCAGTACTTC. Translating it yields CASSHRPGPALGSYNEQYF.

V usage is TRBV29-1 and J usage is TRBJ2-3; 8 nucleotides match TRBD2. CDR1 and CDR2 from the germline V gene are SQVTM and ANQGSEA. V lost 6 bases, J lost 2 bases, and 13 bases stayed unmatched. This CDR3 region has 16 residues. This chain's CDR3 is CSVAKAGTSFTDTQYF. The CDR3 coding sequence is TGCAGCGTCGCAAAAGCCGGGACTAGTTTCACAGATACGCAGTATTTT.

By share of the sample, this clonotype is large. The rearrangement uses TRBV20-1 and TRBJ1-4, with D perhaps matching TRBD1 (6 bases). V was trimmed by 4 bases and J by 0 bases, leaving 12 bases between them. Germline CDR1 reads DFQATT; CDR2 reads SNEGSKA (reference sequence). The CDR3 extends over 15 amino acids. CDR3: CSATLDSATNEKLFF. CDR3 coding DNA: TGCAGTGCTACCCTGGACAGTGCAACTAATGAAAAACTGTTTTTT.

This chain connects TRBV29-1 to TRBJ2-6, with D tentatively TRBD1 or TRBD2 (6 bases each). The CDR3 extends over 14 amino acids. V was pared by 4 bases and J by 0 bases, with 7 bases between. From germline, CDR1 is SQVTM and CDR2 ANQGSEA. The DNA for the CDR3 is TGCAGCGTTGGGGGGGCCTCTGGGGCCAACGTCCTGACTTTC. This sequence encodes CSVGGASGANVLTF.